This record covers a single TCR beta chain. Its antigen is unidentified. This record belongs to a study of vaccination effects on CD4 cells after COVID-19. Only in-frame clones appear in the TCRdb table, and some are missing; sequencing was by immunoSEQ multiplex PCR. The profile shows tens of thousands of clones, 75% to 85% of them singletons. Germline lookup yields CDR1 KGHDR and CDR2 SFDVKD. V shed 3 bases and J shed 4 bases, with 13 bases lying between them. This CDR3 is built from 15 residues. Study-wide findings and caveats: Following vaccination, convalescents' spike-reactive clones were mostly new ones induced by the vaccine.

Ahead of sequencing, the ViraFEST assay grew antigen-specific CD4+ T cells using viral peptide pools. Having been cultured for about ten days, the cells underwent CD4+ T cell isolation. The person had PCR-confirmed SARS-CoV-2 infection between March and December 2020. Wells of roughly 1.9 million PBMC each were grown with roughly 10 IU/ml IL-2 and roughly 10 ug/ml peptides. This sample comprised CD4+ T cells from PBMCs cultured with HIV peptides, obtained before COVID-19 vaccination. This sample's subset: HIV-1 Nef peptide pool negative control/reference culture. This receptor was identified in a human donor who had a prior SARS-CoV-2 infection. The V gene is TRBV24-1, the J gene TRBJ2-3, with D perhaps given as TRBD1 or TRBD2 (5 bases each). The CDR3, as DNA: TGTGCCACCAGTGATCCTGGGGGTCCCGCAGATACGCAGTATTTT. Protein sequence: CATSDPGGPADTQYF.